A selection of T cell receptor beta chains follows, all from one sample in a study of cytomegalovirus exposure and HLA in healthy donors. Generated by immunoSEQ multiplex PCR, the TCRdb table keeps only in-frame clones and is missing some. Its listing shows some 53,000 clones. Material for sequencing was PBMCs. These receptors originate from an older woman in good health and CMV-seropositive. Both conserved end residues are trimmed from each CDR3. D genes are given only for firm matches.

V gene: TRBV27
D gene: NA
J gene: TRBJ2-7
CDR3 protein: ASREGASAYEQY

V gene: TRBV28
D gene: NA
J gene: TRBJ1-1
CDR3 protein: ASSRSDTEAF

V gene: TRBV10-3
D gene: NA
J gene: TRBJ1-1
CDR3 protein: AISDRARSSF

V gene: TRBV7-9
D gene: NA
J gene: TRBJ2-1
CDR3 protein: ASTPGSTYNEQF

V gene: TRBV7-6
D gene: NA
J gene: TRBJ1-3
CDR3 protein: ASSPLSGQGRGSGNTIY

V gene: TRBV18
D gene: NA
J gene: TRBJ1-2
CDR3 protein: ASSPRRLNYGYT

V gene: TRBV5-6
D gene: TRBD1
J gene: TRBJ1-2
CDR3 protein: ASSTGQGAWGYT

V gene: TRBV19
D gene: NA
J gene: TRBJ1-1
CDR3 protein: ASSPHPSGGLPEAF

V gene: TRBV18
D gene: NA
J gene: TRBJ2-1
CDR3 protein: ASSPATYNEQF

V gene: TRBV6-5
D gene: TRBD1
J gene: TRBJ2-7
CDR3 protein: ASSLRTGSSYEQY

V gene: TRBV5-1
D gene: TRBD1
J gene: TRBJ2-7
CDR3 protein: ASSLGGQGKAYEQY

V gene: TRBV2
D gene: TRBD1
J gene: TRBJ2-2
CDR3 protein: ASSSDRANNGELF

V gene: TRBV19
D gene: NA
J gene: TRBJ1-4
CDR3 protein: ATLPGGEIREKLF

V gene: TRBV4-3
D gene: NA
J gene: TRBJ1-2
CDR3 protein: ASSQDLDGGGNGYT

V gene: TRBV2
D gene: NA
J gene: TRBJ1-1
CDR3 protein: ASKSDSNTEAF

V gene: TRBV15
D gene: NA
J gene: TRBJ1-4
CDR3 protein: ATSRGQGLGEKLF

V gene: TRBV7-9
D gene: TRBD2
J gene: TRBJ2-1
CDR3 protein: AGGLAGGNEQF

V gene: TRBV18
D gene: NA
J gene: TRBJ1-5
CDR3 protein: ASSRKSPGTQPNQPQH

V gene: TRBV4-1
D gene: NA
J gene: TRBJ1-5
CDR3 protein: ASSQALGDSNQPQH

V gene: TRBV6-1
D gene: TRBD1
J gene: TRBJ1-5
CDR3 protein: ASQTGDSNQPQH

V gene: TRBV6-1
D gene: NA
J gene: TRBJ2-7
CDR3 protein: ASSQGRATYEQY

V gene: TRBV9
D gene: NA
J gene: TRBJ1-3
CDR3 protein: ASSALRDSGNTIY

V gene: TRBV7-9
D gene: NA
J gene: TRBJ2-1
CDR3 protein: ASIPVGTYNEQF

V gene: TRBV2
D gene: TRBD1
J gene: TRBJ1-1
CDR3 protein: ASSAGTGRTEAF

V gene: TRBV7-9
D gene: TRBD1
J gene: TRBJ1-4
CDR3 protein: ASSSPTGAKATNEKLF

V gene: TRBV5-1
D gene: TRBD1
J gene: TRBJ1-2
CDR3 protein: ASSLGQGNYGYT

V gene: TRBV6-5
D gene: NA
J gene: TRBJ1-5
CDR3 protein: ASKSSQGPQH

V gene: TRBV11-2
D gene: NA
J gene: TRBJ1-1
CDR3 protein: ASSLETGGTEAF

V gene: TRBV18
D gene: NA
J gene: TRBJ2-3
CDR3 protein: ASSPGSGEDTQY

V gene: TRBV5-8
D gene: NA
J gene: TRBJ1-5
CDR3 protein: ASTRRAATNQPQH

V gene: TRBV7-2
D gene: NA
J gene: TRBJ2-5
CDR3 protein: ASSSLHNRVKKQETQY

V gene: TRBV19
D gene: NA
J gene: TRBJ2-3
CDR3 protein: ASSTQGTDTQY

V gene: TRBV9
D gene: NA
J gene: TRBJ2-7
CDR3 protein: ASSLGQYYEQY

V gene: TRBV5-1
D gene: NA
J gene: TRBJ2-7
CDR3 protein: ASSLDVRVYEQY

V gene: TRBV5-4
D gene: TRBD1
J gene: TRBJ2-2
CDR3 protein: ASGRDRGPGELF

V gene: TRBV28
D gene: TRBD2
J gene: TRBJ2-1
CDR3 protein: ASSFSGGDNEQF

V gene: TRBV5-8
D gene: TRBD1
J gene: TRBJ1-5
CDR3 protein: ASSFETGNQPQH

V gene: TRBV4-1
D gene: NA
J gene: TRBJ2-7
CDR3 protein: ASSQVQGAYEQY

V gene: TRBV6-4
D gene: NA
J gene: TRBJ2-7
CDR3 protein: ASSDGQGSGGKQY

V gene: TRBV19
D gene: NA
J gene: TRBJ1-2
CDR3 protein: ASSIDPGNYGYT

V gene: TRBV6-5
D gene: NA
J gene: TRBJ1-2
CDR3 protein: APGDYGYT

V gene: TRBV7-7
D gene: NA
J gene: TRBJ2-7
CDR3 protein: ASSSGGGEQY

V gene: TRBV7-7
D gene: TRBD1
J gene: TRBJ2-5
CDR3 protein: ASSPGTGMSQETQY